These 5 T cell receptor beta chains share one sample of origin, sequenced in a study of T-cell reconstitution after alpha-beta-depleted transplantation in children. Unique molecular identifiers were incorporated into the prepared TCRbeta library. One entry per CDR3 protein, called by TCRdb with MiXCR from the PCR reads. Counted here are around 600,000 distinct CDR3 sequences, approximately 15% occurring once; the ten biggest clones make up approximately 1%. The sequences come from PBMCs from the stem cell graft donor, collected from the stem cell graft. All receptors come from a human donor who donated a stem cell graft to a child with acute myeloid leukemia.

This chain connects TRBV12-3 or TRBV12-4 to TRBJ2-1; D is perhaps TRBD2 (6 bases). The CDR3 is 15 amino acids. Trimming removed 1 base at V and 7 bases at J, with 14 bases between. The CDR3 sequence: CASSLDRRGGNEQFF. CDR3 nucleotide sequence: TGTGCCAGCAGTTTAGACAGGAGAGGAGGGAATGAGCAGTTCTTC.

The J gene is TRBJ1-6, the V gene TRBV4-3; D is perhaps TRBD1 (6 bases). The CDR3 loop spans 16 amino acids. V was pared by 3 bases and J by 5 bases, with 14 bases between. In germline, CDR1 is LGHNA, CDR2 YSLEER. CDR3 DNA sequence: TGCGCCAGCAGCCATGACTGGACAGAAGATAATTCACCCCTCCACTTT. This codes for CASSHDWTEDNSPLHF.

This clonotype was seen ten or more times. The CDR3 loop is CSASEPSQGHANQPQHF. In nucleotides, the CDR3 is TGCAGTGCTAGTGAACCATCCCAGGGACACGCTAATCAGCCCCAGCATTTT. This chain uses TRBV20-1 with TRBJ1-5; the D gene is possibly TRBD1 (6 bases). Trimming cost V 3 bases and J 4 bases, with 22 bases left between them. CDR1 is DFQATT, CDR2 SNEGSKA, per germline (reference sequence). CDR3 size: 17 residues.

Regarding this clonotype: This clone may be a read error of a much larger clone one base away. The chain links TRBV5-1 to TRBJ1-3; D gene unclear. CDR1 is SGHRS and CDR2 is YFSETQ in the germline V gene. The CDR3 loop spans 15 amino acids. With 3 bases removed from V and 3 bases from J, the gap between germline ends came to 13 bases. The DNA of the CDR3 is TGCGCCAGCAGCTATTCGGGTTCCTTTGGAAACACCATATATTTT. Its protein is CASSYSGSFGNTIYF.

This clonotype has a count of ten or more. The genes are TRBV5-1 and TRBJ2-7, with D uncertain. The CDR3 spans 14 residues. CDR1 and CDR2 (germline): SGHRS, YFSETQ. V lost 2 bases to trimming and J lost 1 base, with 10 bases between them. This CDR3 reads CASSFPNSSYEQYV. The CDR3 bases are TGCGCCAGCAGCTTTCCGAACAGTTCCTACGAGCAGTACGTC.